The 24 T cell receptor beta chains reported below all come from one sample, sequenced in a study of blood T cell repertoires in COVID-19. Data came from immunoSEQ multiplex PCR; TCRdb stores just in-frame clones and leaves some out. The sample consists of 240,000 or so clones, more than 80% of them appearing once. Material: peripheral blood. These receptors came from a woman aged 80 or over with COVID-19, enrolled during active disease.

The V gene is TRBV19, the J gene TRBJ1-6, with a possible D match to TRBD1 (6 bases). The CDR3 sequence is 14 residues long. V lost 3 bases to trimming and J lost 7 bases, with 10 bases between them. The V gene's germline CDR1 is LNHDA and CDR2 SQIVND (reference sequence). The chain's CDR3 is CASSMDRANSPLHF. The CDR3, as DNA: TGTGCCAGTAGTATGGACAGAGCCAATTCACCCCTCCACTTT.

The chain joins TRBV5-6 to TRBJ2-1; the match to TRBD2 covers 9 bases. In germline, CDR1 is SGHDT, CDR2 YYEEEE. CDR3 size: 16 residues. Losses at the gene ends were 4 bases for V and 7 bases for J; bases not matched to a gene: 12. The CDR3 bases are TGTGCCAGCAGCCACCTGGCGGGGGGGCCTAGGAATGAGCAGTTCTTC. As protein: CASSHLAGGPRNEQFF.

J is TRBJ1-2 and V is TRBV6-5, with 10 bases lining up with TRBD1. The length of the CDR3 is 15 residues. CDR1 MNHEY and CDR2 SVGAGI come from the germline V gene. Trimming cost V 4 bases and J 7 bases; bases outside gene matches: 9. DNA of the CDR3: TGTGCCAGCAGTTCTACCCGGGACAGGGGTGCTGGCTACACCTTC. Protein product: CASSSTRDRGAGYTF.

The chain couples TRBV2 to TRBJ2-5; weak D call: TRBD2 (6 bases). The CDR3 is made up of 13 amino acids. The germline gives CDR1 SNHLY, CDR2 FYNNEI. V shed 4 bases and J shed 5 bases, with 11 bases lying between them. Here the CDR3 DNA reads TGTGCCAGCAGTGGGGGACTGGGGGAGACCCAGTACTTC. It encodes CASSGGLGETQYF.

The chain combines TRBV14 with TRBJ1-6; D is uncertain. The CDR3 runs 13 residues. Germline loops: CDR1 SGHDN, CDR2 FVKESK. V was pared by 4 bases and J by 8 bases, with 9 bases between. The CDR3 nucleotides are TGTGCCAGCAGCCTGTCCCTTTATTCACCCCTCCACTTT. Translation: CASSLSLYSPLHF.

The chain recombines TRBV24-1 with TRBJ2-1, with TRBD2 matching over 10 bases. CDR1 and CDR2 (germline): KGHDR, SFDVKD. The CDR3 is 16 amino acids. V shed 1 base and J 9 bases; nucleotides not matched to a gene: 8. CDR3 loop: CATSDLGHSGRGEQFF. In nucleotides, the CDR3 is TGTGCCACCAGTGATTTAGGGCACAGCGGGAGGGGTGAGCAGTTCTTC.

CDR3 in DNA: TGTGCCAGTAGTCCCGGGACAGGGAGGTCCTACAATGAGCAGTTCTTC. Its protein is CASSPGTGRSYNEQFF. The V gene is TRBV19, the J gene TRBJ2-1; 9 bases agree with TRBD1. V shed 5 bases, J shed 1 base, and the junction held 6 bases outside the gene matches. Germline V gives CDR1 LNHDA, CDR2 SQIVND (reference sequence). The CDR3 loop spans 16 amino acids.

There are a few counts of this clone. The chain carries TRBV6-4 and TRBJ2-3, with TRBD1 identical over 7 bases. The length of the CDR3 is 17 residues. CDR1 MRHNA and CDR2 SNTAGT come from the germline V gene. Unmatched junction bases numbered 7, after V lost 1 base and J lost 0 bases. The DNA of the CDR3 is TGTGCCAGCAGTGACTTGGGACAGTACGCTAGCACAGATACGCAGTATTTT. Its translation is CASSDLGQYASTDTQYF.

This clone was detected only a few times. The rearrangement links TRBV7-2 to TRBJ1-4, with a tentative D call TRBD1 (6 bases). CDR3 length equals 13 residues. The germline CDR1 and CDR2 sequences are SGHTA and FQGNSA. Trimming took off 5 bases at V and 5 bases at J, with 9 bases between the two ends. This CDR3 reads CASSGQRNEKLFF. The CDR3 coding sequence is TGTGCCAGCAGCGGACAGCGCAATGAAAAACTGTTTTTT.

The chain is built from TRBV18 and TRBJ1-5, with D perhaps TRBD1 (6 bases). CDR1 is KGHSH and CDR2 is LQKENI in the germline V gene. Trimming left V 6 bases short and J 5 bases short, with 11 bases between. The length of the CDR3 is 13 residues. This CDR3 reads CASSWTEHQPQHF. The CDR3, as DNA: TGTGCCAGCTCCTGGACAGAGCATCAGCCCCAGCATTTT.

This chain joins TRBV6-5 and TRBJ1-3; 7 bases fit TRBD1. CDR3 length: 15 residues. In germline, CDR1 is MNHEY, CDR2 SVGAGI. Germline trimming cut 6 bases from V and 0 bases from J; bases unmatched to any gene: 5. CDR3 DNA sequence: TGTGCCAGCAGGGAGGACAGGAGCTCTGGAAACACCATATATTTT. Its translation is CASREDRSSGNTIYF.

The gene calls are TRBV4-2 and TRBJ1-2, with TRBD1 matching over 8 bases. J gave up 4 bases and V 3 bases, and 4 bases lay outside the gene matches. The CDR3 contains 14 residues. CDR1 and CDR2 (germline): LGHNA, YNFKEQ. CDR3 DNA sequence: TGTGCCAGCAGCCACGGGGGGACAGGCTATGGCTACACCTTC. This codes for CASSHGGTGYGYTF.

CDR3 sequence: CASSLGGTDNQPQHF. The CDR3, as DNA: TGTGCCAGCAGCTTAGGGGGGACAGACAATCAGCCCCAGCATTTT. This rearrangement joins TRBV7-2 to TRBJ1-5; 7 positions agree with TRBD1. J was trimmed by 3 bases and V by 1 base; bases with no gene match: 3. The CDR3 covers 15 residues. Germline V CDR1 and CDR2: SGHTA, FQGNSA.

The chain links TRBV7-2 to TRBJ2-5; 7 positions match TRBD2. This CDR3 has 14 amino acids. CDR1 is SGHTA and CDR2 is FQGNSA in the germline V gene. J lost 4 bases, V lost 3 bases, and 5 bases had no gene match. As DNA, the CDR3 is TGTGCCAGCAGCTTCCGGACTAGGCGAGAGACCCAGTACTTC. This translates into CASSFRTRRETQYF.

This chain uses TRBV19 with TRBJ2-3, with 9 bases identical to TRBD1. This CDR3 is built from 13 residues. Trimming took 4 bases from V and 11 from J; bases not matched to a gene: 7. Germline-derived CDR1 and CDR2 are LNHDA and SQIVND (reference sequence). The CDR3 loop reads CASSTGQGWLQYF. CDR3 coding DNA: TGTGCCAGTAGTACGGGACAGGGCTGGCTGCAGTATTTT.

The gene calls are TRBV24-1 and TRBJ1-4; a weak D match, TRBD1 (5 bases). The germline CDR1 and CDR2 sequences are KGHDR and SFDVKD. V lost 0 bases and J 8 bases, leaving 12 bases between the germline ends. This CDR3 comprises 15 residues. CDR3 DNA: TGTGCCACCAGTGATTTGGTGGGGGAGGGGGAAAAACTGTTTTTT. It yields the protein CATSDLVGEGEKLFF.

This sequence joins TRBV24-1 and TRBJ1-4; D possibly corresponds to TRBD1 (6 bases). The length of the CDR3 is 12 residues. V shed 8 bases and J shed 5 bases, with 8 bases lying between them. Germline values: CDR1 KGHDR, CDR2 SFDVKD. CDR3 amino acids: CATKGENEKLFF. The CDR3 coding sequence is TGTGCCACCAAGGGGGAAAATGAAAAACTGTTTTTT.

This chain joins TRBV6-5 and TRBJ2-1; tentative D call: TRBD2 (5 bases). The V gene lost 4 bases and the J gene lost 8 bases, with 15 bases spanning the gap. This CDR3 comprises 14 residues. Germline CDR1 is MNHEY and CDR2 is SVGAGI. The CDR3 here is CASSSPGFTDEQFF. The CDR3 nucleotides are TGTGCCAGCAGTTCCCCGGGGTTTACGGATGAGCAGTTCTTC.

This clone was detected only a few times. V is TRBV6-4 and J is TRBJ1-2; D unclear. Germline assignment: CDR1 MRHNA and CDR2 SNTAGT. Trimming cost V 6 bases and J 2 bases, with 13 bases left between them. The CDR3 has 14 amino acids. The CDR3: CASRSGAKNYGYTF. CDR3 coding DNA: TGTGCCAGCAGGTCTGGAGCGAAGAACTATGGCTACACCTTC.

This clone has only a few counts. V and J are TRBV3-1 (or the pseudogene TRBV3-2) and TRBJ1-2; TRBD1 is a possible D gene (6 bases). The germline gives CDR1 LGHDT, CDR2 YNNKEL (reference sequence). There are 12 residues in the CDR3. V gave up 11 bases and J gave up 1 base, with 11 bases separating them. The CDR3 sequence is CASGGGNYGYTF. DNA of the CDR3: TGTGCCTCGGGGGGCGGTAACTATGGCTACACCTTC.

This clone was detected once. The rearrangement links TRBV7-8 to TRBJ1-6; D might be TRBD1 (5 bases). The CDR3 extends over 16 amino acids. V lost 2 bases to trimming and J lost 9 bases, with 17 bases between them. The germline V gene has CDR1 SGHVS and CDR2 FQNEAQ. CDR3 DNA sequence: TGTGCCAGCAGCTTACGGGGCGTCAGGACTAGTTCACCCCTCCACTTT. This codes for CASSLRGVRTSSPLHF.

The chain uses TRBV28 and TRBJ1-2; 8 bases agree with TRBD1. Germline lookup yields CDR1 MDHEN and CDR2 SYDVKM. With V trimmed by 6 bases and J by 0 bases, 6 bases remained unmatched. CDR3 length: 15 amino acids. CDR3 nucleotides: TGTGCCAGCAGGAAGACAGGGGCTTCTAACTATGGCTACACCTTC. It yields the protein CASRKTGASNYGYTF.

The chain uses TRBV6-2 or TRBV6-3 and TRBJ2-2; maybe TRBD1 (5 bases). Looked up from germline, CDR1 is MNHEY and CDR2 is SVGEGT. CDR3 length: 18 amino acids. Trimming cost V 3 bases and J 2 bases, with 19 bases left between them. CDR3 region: CASSYKEYQGRNTGELFF. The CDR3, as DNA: TGTGCCAGCAGTTATAAAGAATATCAGGGCAGAAACACCGGGGAGCTGTTTTTT.

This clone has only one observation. The DNA of the CDR3 is TGTGCCAGCAGCTTAGTAAACAGAAAAGAGACCCAGTACTTC. This encodes CASSLVNRKETQYF. This chain links TRBV7-2 with TRBJ2-5; D gene ambiguous. With 1 base removed from V and 3 bases from J, the gap between germline ends came to 9 bases. This CDR3 contains 14 residues. Germline CDR1 is SGHTA and CDR2 is FQGNSA.